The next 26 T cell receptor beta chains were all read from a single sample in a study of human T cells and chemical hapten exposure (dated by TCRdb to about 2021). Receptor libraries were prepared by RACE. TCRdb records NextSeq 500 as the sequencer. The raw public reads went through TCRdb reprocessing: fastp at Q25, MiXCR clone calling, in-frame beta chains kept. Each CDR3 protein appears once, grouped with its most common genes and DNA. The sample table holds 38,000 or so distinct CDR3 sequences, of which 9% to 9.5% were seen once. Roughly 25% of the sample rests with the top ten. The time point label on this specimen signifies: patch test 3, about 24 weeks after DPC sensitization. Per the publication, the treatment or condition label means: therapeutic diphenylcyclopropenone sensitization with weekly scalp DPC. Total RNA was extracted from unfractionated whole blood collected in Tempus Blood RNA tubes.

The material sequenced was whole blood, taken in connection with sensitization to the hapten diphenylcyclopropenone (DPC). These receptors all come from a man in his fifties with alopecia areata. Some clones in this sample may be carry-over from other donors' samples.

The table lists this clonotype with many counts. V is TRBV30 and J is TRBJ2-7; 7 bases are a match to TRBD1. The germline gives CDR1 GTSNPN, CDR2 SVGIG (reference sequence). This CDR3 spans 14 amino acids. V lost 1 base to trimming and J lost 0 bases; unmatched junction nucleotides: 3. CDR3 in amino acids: CAWSGTGSSYEQYF. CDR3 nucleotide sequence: TGTGCCTGGAGTGGGACAGGAAGCTCCTACGAGCAGTACTTC.

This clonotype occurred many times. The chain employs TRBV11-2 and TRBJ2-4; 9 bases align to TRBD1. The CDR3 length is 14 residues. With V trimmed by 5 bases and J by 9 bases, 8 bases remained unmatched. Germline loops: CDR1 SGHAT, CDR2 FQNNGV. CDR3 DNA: TGTGCCAGCAGCCCAGGGGACAGGGTGGCCATTCAGTACTTC. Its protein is CASSPGDRVAIQYF.

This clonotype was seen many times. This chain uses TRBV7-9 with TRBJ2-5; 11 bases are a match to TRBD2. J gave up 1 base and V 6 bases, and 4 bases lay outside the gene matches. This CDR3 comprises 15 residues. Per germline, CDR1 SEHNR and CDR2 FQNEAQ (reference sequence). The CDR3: CASRLTSGSQETQYF. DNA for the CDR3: TGTGCCAGCAGACTAACTAGCGGGAGCCAAGAGACCCAGTACTTC. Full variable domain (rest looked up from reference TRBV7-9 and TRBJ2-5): DTGVSQNPRHKITKRGQNVTFRCDPISEHNRLYWYRQTLGQGPEFLTYFQNEAQLEKSRLLSDRFSAERPKGSFSTLEIQRTEQGDSAMYLCASRLTSGSQETQYFGPGTRLLVL.

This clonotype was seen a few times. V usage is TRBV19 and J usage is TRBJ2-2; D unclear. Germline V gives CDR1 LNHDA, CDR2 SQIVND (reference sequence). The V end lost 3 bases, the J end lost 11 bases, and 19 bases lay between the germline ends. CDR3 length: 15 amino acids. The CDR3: CASSILGLANGELFF. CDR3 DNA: TGTGCCAGTAGTATCCTTGGGCTTGCAAACGGAGAGCTGTTTTTT.

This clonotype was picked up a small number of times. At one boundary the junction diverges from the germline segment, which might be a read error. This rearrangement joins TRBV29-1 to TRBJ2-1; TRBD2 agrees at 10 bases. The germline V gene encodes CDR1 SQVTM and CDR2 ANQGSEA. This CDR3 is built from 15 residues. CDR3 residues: CNVKRTSGAYNEQFF. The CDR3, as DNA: TGCAACGTTAAGAGGACTAGCGGCGCCTACAATGAGCAGTTCTTC.

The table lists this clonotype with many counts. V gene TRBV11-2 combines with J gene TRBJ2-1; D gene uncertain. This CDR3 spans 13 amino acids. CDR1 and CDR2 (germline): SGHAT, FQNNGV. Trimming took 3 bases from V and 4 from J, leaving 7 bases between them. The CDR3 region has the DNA TGTGCCAGCAGCTTTGGCCAGTACAATGAGCAGTTCTTC. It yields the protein CASSFGQYNEQFF.

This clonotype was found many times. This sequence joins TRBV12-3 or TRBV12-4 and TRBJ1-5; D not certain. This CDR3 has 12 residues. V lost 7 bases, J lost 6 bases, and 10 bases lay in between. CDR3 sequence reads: CASTNGVQPQHF. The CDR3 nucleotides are TGTGCCAGCACCAATGGGGTTCAGCCCCAGCATTTT.

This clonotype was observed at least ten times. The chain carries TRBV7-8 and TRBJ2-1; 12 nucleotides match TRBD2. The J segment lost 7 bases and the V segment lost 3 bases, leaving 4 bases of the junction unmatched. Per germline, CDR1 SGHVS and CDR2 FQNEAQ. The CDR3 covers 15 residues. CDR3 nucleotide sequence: TGTGCCAGCAGCTTCAGACTAGCGGGAGAAAATGAGCAGTTCTTC. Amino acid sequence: CASSFRLAGENEQFF. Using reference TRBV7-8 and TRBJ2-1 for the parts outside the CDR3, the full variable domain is GAGVSQSPRYKVAKRGQDVALRCDPISGHVSLFWYQQALGQGPEFLTYFQNEAQLDKSGLPSDRFFAERPEGSVSTLKIQRTQQEDSAVYLCASSFRLAGENEQFFGPGTRLTVL.

As DNA, the CDR3 is TGTGCCAGCAGCTTAGGGGGACTAGCGGTTTACAATGAGCAGTTCTTC. Encoded protein: CASSLGGLAVYNEQFF. This chain links TRBV7-2 with TRBJ2-1; 11 bases line up with TRBD2. The CDR3 extends over 16 amino acids. The V gene's germline CDR1 is SGHTA and CDR2 FQGNSA. After removal of 1 base from V and 4 bases from J, the junction contained 3 bases not matched to a gene.

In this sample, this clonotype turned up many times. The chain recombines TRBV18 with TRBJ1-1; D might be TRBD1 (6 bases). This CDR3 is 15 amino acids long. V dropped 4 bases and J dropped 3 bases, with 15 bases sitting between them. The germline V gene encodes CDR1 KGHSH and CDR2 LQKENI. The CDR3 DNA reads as TGTGCCAGCTCACTGAATTCAGGGGTCGACACTGAAGCTTTCTTT. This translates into CASSLNSGVDTEAFF. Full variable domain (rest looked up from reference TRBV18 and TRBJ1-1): NAGVMQNPRHLVRRRGQEARLRCSPMKGHSHVYWYRQLPEEGLKFMVYLQKENIIDESGMPKERFSAEFPKEGPSILRIQQVVRGDSAAYFCASSLNSGVDTEAFFGQGTRLTVV.

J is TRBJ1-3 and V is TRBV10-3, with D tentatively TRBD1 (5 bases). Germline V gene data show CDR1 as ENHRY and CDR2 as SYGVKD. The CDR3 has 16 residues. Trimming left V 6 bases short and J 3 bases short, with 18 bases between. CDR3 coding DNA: TGTGCCATCAGCGATGGGGCCCCAGGTTTTGGAAACACCATATATTTT. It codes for CAISDGAPGFGNTIYF.

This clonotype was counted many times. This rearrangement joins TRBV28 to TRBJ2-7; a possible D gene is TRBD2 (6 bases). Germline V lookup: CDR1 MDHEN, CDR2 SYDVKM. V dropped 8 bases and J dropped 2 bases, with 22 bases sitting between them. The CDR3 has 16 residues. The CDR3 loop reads CASGLAGGGPTYEQYF. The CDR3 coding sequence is TGTGCCAGCGGCCTGGCCGGGGGAGGCCCGACCTACGAGCAGTACTTC.

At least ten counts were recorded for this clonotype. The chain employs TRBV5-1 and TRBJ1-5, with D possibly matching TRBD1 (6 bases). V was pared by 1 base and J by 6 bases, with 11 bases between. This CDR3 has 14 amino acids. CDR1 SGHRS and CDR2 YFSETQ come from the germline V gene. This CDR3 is CASSLYGGGQPQHF. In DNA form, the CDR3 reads TGCGCCAGCAGCTTGTACGGGGGCGGTCAGCCCCAGCATTTT. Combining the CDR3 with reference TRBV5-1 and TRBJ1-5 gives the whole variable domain KAGVTQTPRYLIKTRGQQVTLSCSPISGHRSVSWYQQTPGQGLQFLFEYFSETQRNKGNFPGRFSGRQFSNSRSEMNVSTLELGDSALYLCASSLYGGGQPQHFGDGTRLSIL.

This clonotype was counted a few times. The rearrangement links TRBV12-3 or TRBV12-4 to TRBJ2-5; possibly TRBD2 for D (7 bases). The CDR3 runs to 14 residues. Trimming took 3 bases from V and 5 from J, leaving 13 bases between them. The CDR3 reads CASSFSGGEETQYF. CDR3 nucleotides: TGTGCCAGCAGTTTTTCGGGGGGCGAGGAGACCCAGTACTTC.

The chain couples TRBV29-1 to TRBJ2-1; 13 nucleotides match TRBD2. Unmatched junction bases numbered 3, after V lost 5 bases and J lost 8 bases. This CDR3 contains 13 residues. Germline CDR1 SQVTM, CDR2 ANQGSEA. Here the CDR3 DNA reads TGCAGCGTTCTAGGACTAGCGGGAGATGAGCAGTTCTTC. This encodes CSVLGLAGDEQFF.

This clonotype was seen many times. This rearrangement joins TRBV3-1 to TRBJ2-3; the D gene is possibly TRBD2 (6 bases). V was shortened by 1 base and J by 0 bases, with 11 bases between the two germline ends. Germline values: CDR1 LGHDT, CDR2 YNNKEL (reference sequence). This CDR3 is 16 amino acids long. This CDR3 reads CASSQGSGFSTDTQYF. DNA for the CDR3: TGTGCCAGCAGCCAAGGGAGCGGGTTTAGCACAGATACGCAGTATTTT.

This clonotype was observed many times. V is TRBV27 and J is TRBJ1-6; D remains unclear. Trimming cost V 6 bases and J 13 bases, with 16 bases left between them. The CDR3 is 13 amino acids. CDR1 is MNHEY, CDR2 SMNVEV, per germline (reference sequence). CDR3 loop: CASSLTPSGPLHF. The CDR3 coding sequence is TGTGCCAGCAGCCTGACACCGTCGGGGCCCCTCCACTTT.

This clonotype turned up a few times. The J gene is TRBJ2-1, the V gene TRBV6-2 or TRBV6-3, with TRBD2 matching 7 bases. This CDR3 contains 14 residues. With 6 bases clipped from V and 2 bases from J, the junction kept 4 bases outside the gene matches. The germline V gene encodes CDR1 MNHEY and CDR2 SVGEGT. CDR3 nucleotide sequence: TGTGCCAGCAGCCTAGCGGAACCCTACAATGAGCAGTTCTTC. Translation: CASSLAEPYNEQFF.

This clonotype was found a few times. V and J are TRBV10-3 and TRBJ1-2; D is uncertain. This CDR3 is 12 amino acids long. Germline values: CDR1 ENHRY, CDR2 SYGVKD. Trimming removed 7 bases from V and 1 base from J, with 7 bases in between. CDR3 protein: CAITADNYGYTF. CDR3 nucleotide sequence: TGTGCCATCACGGCAGATAACTATGGCTACACCTTC.

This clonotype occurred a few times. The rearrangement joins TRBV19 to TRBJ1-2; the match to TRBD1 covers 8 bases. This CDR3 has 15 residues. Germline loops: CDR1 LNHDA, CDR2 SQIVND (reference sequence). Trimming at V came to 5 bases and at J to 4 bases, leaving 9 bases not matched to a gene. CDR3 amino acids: CASSRIQGAGYGYTF. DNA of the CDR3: TGTGCCAGTAGTCGTATTCAGGGGGCAGGCTATGGCTACACCTTC.

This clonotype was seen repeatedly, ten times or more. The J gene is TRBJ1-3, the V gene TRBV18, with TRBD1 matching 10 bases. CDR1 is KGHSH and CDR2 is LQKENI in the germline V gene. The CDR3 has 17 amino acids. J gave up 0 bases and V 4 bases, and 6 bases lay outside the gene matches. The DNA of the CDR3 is TGTGCCAGCTCACGGGACAGGGGCTATAGCTCTGGAAACACCATATATTTT. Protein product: CASSRDRGYSSGNTIYF.

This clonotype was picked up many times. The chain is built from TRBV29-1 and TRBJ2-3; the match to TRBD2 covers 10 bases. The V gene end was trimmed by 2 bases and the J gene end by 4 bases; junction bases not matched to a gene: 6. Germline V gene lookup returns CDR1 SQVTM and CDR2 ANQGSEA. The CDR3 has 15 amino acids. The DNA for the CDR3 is TGCAGCGTTGAAAGGCTAGCGGGAGACTCAGATACGCAGTATTTT. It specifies CSVERLAGDSDTQYF.

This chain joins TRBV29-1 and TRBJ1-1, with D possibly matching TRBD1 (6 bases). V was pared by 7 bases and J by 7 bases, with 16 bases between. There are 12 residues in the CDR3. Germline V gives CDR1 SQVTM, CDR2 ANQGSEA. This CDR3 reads CSASRGGSEAFF. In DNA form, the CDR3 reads TGCAGCGCTTCGCGGGGGGGCAGTGAAGCTTTCTTT.

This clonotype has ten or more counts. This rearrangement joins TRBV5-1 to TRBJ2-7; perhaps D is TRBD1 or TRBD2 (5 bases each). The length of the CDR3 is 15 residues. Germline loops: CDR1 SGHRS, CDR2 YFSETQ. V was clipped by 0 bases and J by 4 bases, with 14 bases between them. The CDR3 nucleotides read TGCGCCAGCAGCTTGGCTCCCGGGACCATTTACGAGCAGTACTTC. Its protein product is CASSLAPGTIYEQYF. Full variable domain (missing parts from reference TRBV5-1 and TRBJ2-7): KAGVTQTPRYLIKTRGQQVTLSCSPISGHRSVSWYQQTPGQGLQFLFEYFSETQRNKGNFPGRFSGRQFSNSRSEMNVSTLELGDSALYLCASSLAPGTIYEQYFGPGTRLTVT.

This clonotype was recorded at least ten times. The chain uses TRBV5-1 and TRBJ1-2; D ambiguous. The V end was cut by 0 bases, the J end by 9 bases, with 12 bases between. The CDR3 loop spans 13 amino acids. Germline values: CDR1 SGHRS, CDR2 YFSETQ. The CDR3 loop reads CASSLEGSQSYTF. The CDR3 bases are TGCGCCAGCAGCTTGGAAGGGAGTCAGAGCTACACCTTC.

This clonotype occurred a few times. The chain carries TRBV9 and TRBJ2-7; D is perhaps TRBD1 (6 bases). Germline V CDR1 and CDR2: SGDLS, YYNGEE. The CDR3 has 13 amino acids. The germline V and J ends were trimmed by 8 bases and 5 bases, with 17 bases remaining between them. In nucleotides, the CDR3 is TGTGCCAGTAATTCGCAGGGGAGAAACGAGCAGTACTTC. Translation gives CASNSQGRNEQYF.